The rows below give T cell receptor beta chains drawn from one sample of a study of cytomegalovirus exposure and HLA in healthy donors. TCRdb keeps only in-frame clones here, not all; method: immunoSEQ multiplex PCR. Here the sample spans 150,000 to 200,000 clones, around 84% being singletons. Sample: PBMCs. The origin of the receptors is a young man in good health and CMV-seronegative. Both conserved end residues are part of each CDR3. Fields, in order: V gene, J gene, CDR3 length, clone size, D gene, CDR3 protein, CDR3 DNA. D genes are given only for firm matches. Size is omitted from some rows. Given values are once, few, many or a class for expanded clones.

TRBV28,TRBJ2-7,11,-,-,CASTTDYEQYF,TGTGCCAGCACCACAGACTACGAGCAGTACTTC
TRBV19,TRBJ2-3,16,-,-,CASSGEATPSTDTQYF,TGTGCCAGTAGTGGGGAGGCTACCCCTAGCACAGATACGCAGTATTTT
TRBV10-3,TRBJ1-4,15,-,TRBD1,CAISKQGYVGEKLFF,TGTGCCATCAGCAAACAGGGGTACGTTGGAGAAAAACTGTTTTTT
TRBV2,TRBJ1-1,13,-,TRBD1,CASSSGQGTEAFF,TGTGCCAGCAGTTCCGGACAGGGCACTGAAGCTTTCTTT
TRBV5-4,TRBJ1-6,13,few,-,CASSLGGDSPLHF,TGTGCCAGCAGCTTGGGGGGGGATTCACCCCTCCACTTT
TRBV28,TRBJ1-1,13,-,-,CASSLSGNTEAFF,TGTGCCAGCAGTTTATCTGGCAACACTGAAGCTTTCTTT
TRBV11-2,TRBJ2-3,12,-,TRBD2,CATSGSTDTQYF,TGTGCCACTAGCGGGAGCACAGATACGCAGTATTTT
TRBV29-1,TRBJ2-7,13,-,TRBD2,CSAGLAGIYEQYF,TGCAGCGCCGGACTAGCGGGAATCTACGAGCAGTACTTC
TRBV7-9,TRBJ2-1,13,once,-,CASSPSGSGEQFF,TGTGCCAGCAGTCCATCGGGGTCCGGGGAACAGTTCTTC
TRBV7-3,TRBJ1-5,13,-,-,CASSLQANQPQHF,TGTGCCAGCAGCTTACAGGCAAATCAGCCCCAGCATTTT
TRBV4-2,TRBJ2-3,20,few,TRBD2,CASSQVPGTSVGGSTDTQYF,TGTGCCAGCAGCCAAGTTCCGGGGACTAGCGTCGGTGGGAGCACAGATACGCAGTATTTT
TRBV11-2,TRBJ2-1,12,-,-,CASSSQGSEQFF,TGTGCCAGCAGCTCTCAGGGGAGTGAGCAGTTCTTC
TRBV7-8,TRBJ2-1,19,few,TRBD2,CASSSRLAGALFSYNEQFF,TGTGCCAGCAGCTCCCGGCTAGCGGGGGCTCTATTCTCCTACAATGAGCAGTTCTTC
TRBV18,TRBJ2-3,14,once,-,CASSPRASTDTQYF,TGTGCCAGCTCACCACGGGCTAGCACAGATACGCAGTATTTT
TRBV7-9,TRBJ2-5,15,-,TRBD1,CASSLGTGLQETQYF,TGTGCCAGCAGCTTAGGGACAGGCCTCCAAGAGACCCAGTACTTC
TRBV28,TRBJ1-5,13,-,TRBD1,CAIRQGNNQPQHF,TGTGCCATCCGACAGGGAAACAATCAGCCCCAGCATTTT
TRBV5-5,TRBJ1-5,14,-,-,CASSFGGRNQPQHF,TGTGCCAGCAGCTTCGGGGGGCGCAATCAGCCCCAGCATTTT
TRBV28,TRBJ1-2,13,once,TRBD1,CASRATGGYGYTF,TGTGCCAGCAGAGCGACAGGGGGCTATGGCTACACCTTC
TRBV5-1,TRBJ1-1,14,-,-,CATAPRGGNTEAFF,TGCGCCACCGCCCCAAGGGGGGGAAACACTGAAGCTTTCTTT
TRBV30,TRBJ1-5,15,-,-,CAWSVGMAGGQPQHF,TGTGCCTGGAGTGTAGGTATGGCAGGAGGACAGCCCCAGCATTTT
TRBV28,TRBJ1-1,16,-,-,CASSLPGDKVNTEAFF,TGTGCCAGCAGTTTACCTGGGGACAAAGTGAACACTGAAGCTTTCTTT
TRBV27,TRBJ2-1,15,medium-sized,TRBD1,CASSSNRDRVHEQFF,TGTGCCAGCAGTTCCAATCGGGACAGGGTGCATGAGCAGTTCTTC
TRBV4-1,TRBJ2-1,14,-,-,CASSQVGRGNEQFF,TGCGCCAGCAGCCAAGTGGGCAGGGGCAATGAGCAGTTCTTC
TRBV9,TRBJ1-2,17,-,TRBD1,CASSVVDREDSYYGYTF,TGTGCCAGCAGCGTAGTTGACAGGGAAGACTCCTACTATGGCTACACCTTC
TRBV5-6,TRBJ1-6,14,-,TRBD1,CASSAWTGGSPLHF,TGTGCCAGCAGCGCTTGGACAGGGGGATCACCCCTCCACTTT
TRBV4-1,TRBJ2-7,16,-,-,CASSQNHFRSGYEQYF,TGCGCCAGCAGCCAAAACCACTTCCGATCGGGATACGAGCAGTACTTC
TRBV19,TRBJ2-7,15,-,TRBD1,CASSTSAGTVYEQYF,TGTGCCAGTAGTACCTCCGCCGGGACAGTCTACGAGCAGTACTTC
TRBV7-3,TRBJ2-1,14,few,TRBD1,CASSLLGTANEQFF,TGTGCCAGCAGCTTACTAGGGACAGCGAATGAGCAGTTCTTC